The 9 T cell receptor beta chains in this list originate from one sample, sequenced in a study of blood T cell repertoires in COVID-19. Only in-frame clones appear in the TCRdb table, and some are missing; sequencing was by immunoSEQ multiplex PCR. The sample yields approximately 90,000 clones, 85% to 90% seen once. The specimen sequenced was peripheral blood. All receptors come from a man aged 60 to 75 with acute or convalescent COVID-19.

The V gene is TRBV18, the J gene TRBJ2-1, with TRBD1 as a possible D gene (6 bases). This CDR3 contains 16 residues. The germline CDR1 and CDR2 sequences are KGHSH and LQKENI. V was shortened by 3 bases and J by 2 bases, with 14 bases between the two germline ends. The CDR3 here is CASSPRTVRAYNEQFF. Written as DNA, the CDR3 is TGTGCCAGCTCACCCCGGACAGTCAGAGCCTACAATGAGCAGTTCTTC.

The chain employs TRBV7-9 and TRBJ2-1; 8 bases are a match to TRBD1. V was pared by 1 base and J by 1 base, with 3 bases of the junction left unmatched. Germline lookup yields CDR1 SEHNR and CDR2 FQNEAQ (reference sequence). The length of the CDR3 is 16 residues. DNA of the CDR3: TGTGCCAGCAGCTTAGGGGACAGGCCTTCCTACAATGAGCAGTTCTTC. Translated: CASSLGDRPSYNEQFF.

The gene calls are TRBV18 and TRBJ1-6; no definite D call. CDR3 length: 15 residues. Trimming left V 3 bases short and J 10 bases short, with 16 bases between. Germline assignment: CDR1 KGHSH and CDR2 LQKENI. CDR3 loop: CASSPGGPPGSPLHF. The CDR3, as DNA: TGTGCCAGCTCACCTGGAGGACCCCCGGGGTCACCCCTCCACTTT.

CDR3 coding DNA: TGTGCCAGCAGTCCGTTACGGCCCGGGACTAGCGGAGATACGCAGTATTTT. Protein: CASSPLRPGTSGDTQYF. The chain carries TRBV27 and TRBJ2-3; 11 nucleotides line up with TRBD2. Germline loops: CDR1 MNHEY, CDR2 SMNVEV (reference sequence). Trimming took 5 bases from V and 5 from J; bases not matched to a gene: 12. This CDR3 contains 17 residues.

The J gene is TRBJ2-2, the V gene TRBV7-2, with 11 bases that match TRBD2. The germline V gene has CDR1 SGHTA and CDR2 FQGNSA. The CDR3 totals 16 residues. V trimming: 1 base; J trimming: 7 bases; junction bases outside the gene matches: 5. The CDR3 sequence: CASSLVPSGRYGELFF. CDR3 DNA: TGTGCCAGCAGCTTAGTCCCTAGCGGGAGGTACGGGGAGCTGTTTTTT.

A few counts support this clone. CDR3 coding DNA: TGCGCCAGCAGCTTGGCGTTTGCTTTGGACGGGAAGGGCTACACCTTC. Amino acids: CASSLAFALDGKGYTF. V usage is TRBV5-1 and J usage is TRBJ1-2; D remains unclear. The germline gives CDR1 SGHRS, CDR2 YFSETQ. Trimming removed 0 bases from V and 8 bases from J, with 20 bases in between. This CDR3 spans 16 amino acids. The full variable domain, its missing parts supplied by reference TRBV5-1 and TRBJ1-2, is KAGVTQTPRYLIKTRGQQVTLSCSPISGHRSVSWYQQTPGQGLQFLFEYFSETQRNKGNFPGRFSGRQFSNSRSEMNVSTLELGDSALYLCASSLAFALDGKGYTFGSGTRLTVV.

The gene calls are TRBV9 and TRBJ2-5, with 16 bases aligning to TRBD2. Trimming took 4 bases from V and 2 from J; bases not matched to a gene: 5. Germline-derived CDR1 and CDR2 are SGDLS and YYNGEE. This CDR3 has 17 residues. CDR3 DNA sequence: TGTGCCAGCAGCCCGGGACTAGCGGGGGGGCATCAAGAGACCCAGTACTTC. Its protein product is CASSPGLAGGHQETQYF.

The DNA of the CDR3 is TGTGCCAGCAGCCCCAGCGGGGGGGTCTACAATGAGCAGTTCTTC. This translates into CASSPSGGVYNEQFF. The V gene is TRBV7-3, the J gene TRBJ2-1, with 10 bases fitting TRBD2. The CDR3 contains 15 residues. V lost 5 bases to trimming and J lost 3 bases; unmatched junction nucleotides: 4. CDR1 and CDR2 (germline): SGHTA, FQGTGA.

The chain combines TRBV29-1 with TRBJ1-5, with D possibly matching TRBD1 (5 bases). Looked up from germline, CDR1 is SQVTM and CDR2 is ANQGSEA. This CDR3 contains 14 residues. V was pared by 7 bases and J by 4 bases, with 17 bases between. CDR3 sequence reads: CSARVGGGNQPQHF. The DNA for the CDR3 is TGCAGCGCCCGCGTGGGGGGTGGGAATCAGCCCCAGCATTTT.